Shown below are 31 T cell receptor beta chains from a single sample sequenced in a study of T cell responses to AZD1222 COVID-19 vaccine. This table comes from immunoSEQ multiplex PCR, and its TCRdb copy is limited to in-frame clones, with some not included. Here the sample spans around 130,000 clones, 80% to 95% being singletons. Specimen: peripheral blood, collected 28 days after the second dose of the MenACWY control vaccine. The receptors originated from an adult who received the MenACWY meningococcal vaccine as a control.

The chain links TRBV13 to TRBJ1-3; D is undetermined. The CDR3 spans 16 residues. Germline CDR1 reads PRHDT; CDR2 reads FYEKMQ (reference sequence). Trimming cost V 3 bases and J 4 bases, with 16 bases left between them. Written as DNA, the CDR3 is TGTGCCAGCAGCTTGGGTAGCGCCGAGGCGGGAAACACCATATATTTT. This codes for CASSLGSAEAGNTIYF.

This chain connects TRBV5-6 to TRBJ2-4; D call uncertain. Trimming cost V 0 bases and J 0 bases, with 10 bases left between them. This CDR3 comprises 16 residues. CDR1 and CDR2 from the germline V gene are SGHDT and YYEEEE. CDR3 nucleotides: TGTGCCAGCAGCTTGGGAGGAACTCTAGCCAAAAACATTCAGTACTTC. Its translation is CASSLGGTLAKNIQYF.

This clone was detected once. J is TRBJ2-2 and V is TRBV10-3; 7 nucleotides match TRBD2. J lost 7 bases, V lost 0 bases, and 20 bases had no gene match. Germline-derived CDR1 and CDR2 are ENHRY and SYGVKD. CDR3 length: 20 residues. The CDR3 DNA sequence: TGTGCCATCAGTGAGTCGATAATTATCCGGAGCGGGACCGGGGGCGGGGAGCTGTTTTTT. Translating it yields CAISESIIIRSGTGGGELFF.

The rearrangement uses TRBV7-8 and TRBJ2-2; 7 bases fit TRBD1. The J segment lost 0 bases and the V segment lost 5 bases, leaving 9 bases of the junction unmatched. From germline, CDR1 is SGHVS and CDR2 FQNEAQ. The CDR3 has 17 residues. The CDR3 region has the DNA TGTGCCAGCAGCCACCATCGGGACAGCGCGAACACCGGGGAGCTGTTTTTT. Amino acids: CASSHHRDSANTGELFF.

This clone has a handful of counts. The genes are TRBV28 and TRBJ1-4; TRBD1 matches at 9 bases. The CDR3 has 15 amino acids. The germline V gene encodes CDR1 MDHEN and CDR2 SYDVKM. V lost 5 bases, J lost 7 bases, and 8 bases stayed unmatched. The CDR3 reads CASSQWDREGEKLFF. CDR3 in DNA: TGTGCCAGCAGTCAGTGGGACAGGGAAGGTGAAAAACTGTTTTTT.

Note on this clone: Other DNA sequences in the sample encode the same CDR3. V is TRBV7-9 and J is TRBJ2-7; a weak D match, TRBD1 (5 bases). Germline V CDR1 and CDR2: SEHNR, FQNEAQ (reference sequence). The CDR3 is 11 amino acids. As DNA, the CDR3 is TGTGTTTCGGGCAGGGCAAACGAGCAGTACGTC. Its translation is CVSGRANEQYV.

The V and J genes are TRBV10-1 and TRBJ1-1; D is undetermined. The length of the CDR3 is 12 residues. Trimming pared 0 bases from V and 7 bases from J, leaving 6 bases between. CDR1 is WNHNN and CDR2 is SYGVQD in the germline V gene (reference sequence). The CDR3 protein is CASSESRGEAFF. The CDR3 DNA reads as TGCGCCAGCAGTGAGTCGCGCGGTGAAGCTTTCTTT.

This clone was observed once. The J gene is TRBJ2-5, the V gene TRBV11-3, with a tentative D call TRBD2 (6 bases). This CDR3 region has 13 residues. The germline V and J ends were trimmed by 8 bases and 4 bases, with 14 bases remaining between them. Per germline, CDR1 SGHNT and CDR2 YENEEA. In DNA, the CDR3 is TGTGCCAGCTCGCGGGGCGGTGGAGAGACCCAGTACTTC. Protein: CASSRGGGETQYF. The variable domain in full, with the rest retrieved from reference TRBV11-3 and TRBJ2-5, is EAGVVQSPRYKIIEKKQPVAFWCNPISGHNTLYWYLQNLGQGPELLIRYENEEAVDDSQLPKDRFSAERLKGVDSTLKIQPAELGDSAVYLCASSRGGGETQYFGPGTRLLVL.

V and J are TRBV11-2 and TRBJ2-1, with 11 bases identical to TRBD2. The germline V gene encodes CDR1 SGHAT and CDR2 FQNNGV. With V trimmed by 5 bases and J by 7 bases, 13 bases remained unmatched. CDR3 length: 17 residues. CDR3 protein: CASSTGGASGRYNEQFF. CDR3 coding DNA: TGTGCCAGCAGCACCGGGGGGGCTAGCGGGAGGTATAATGAGCAGTTCTTC. Complete variable domain (other parts from reference TRBV11-2 and TRBJ2-1): EAGVAQSPRYKIIEKRQSVAFWCNPISGHATLYWYQQILGQGPKLLIQFQNNGVVDDSQLPKDRFSAERLKGVDSTLKIQPAKLEDSAVYLCASSTGGASGRYNEQFFGPGTRLTVL.

The CDR3 nucleotides read TGCAGTGCTAGAGATTATGGGCAGTTCTTC. Translation gives CSARDYGQFF. V gene TRBV20-1 combines with J gene TRBJ2-1; D unclear. Trimming pared 0 bases from V and 12 bases from J, leaving 6 bases between. CDR3 size: 10 residues. The germline gives CDR1 DFQATT, CDR2 SNEGSKA (reference sequence).

This chain uses TRBV10-2 with TRBJ1-1, with D possibly TRBD1 on 5 matching bases. Looked up from germline, CDR1 is WSHSY and CDR2 is SAAADI. The CDR3 length is 14 residues. V was pared by 4 bases and J by 2 bases, with 11 bases between. DNA of the CDR3: TGCGCCAGCAGTGTGGGGGGAGCTAACACTGAAGCTTTCTTT. Translation: CASSVGGANTEAFF.

The rearrangement joins TRBV7-9 to TRBJ2-1, with 8 positions matching TRBD2. V was pared by 1 base and J by 8 bases, with 10 bases of the junction left unmatched. The CDR3 has 16 amino acids. The germline V gene has CDR1 SEHNR and CDR2 FQNEAQ (reference sequence). The CDR3 loop is CASSLEREGRLHEQFF. CDR3 coding DNA: TGTGCCAGCAGCTTAGAACGGGAGGGCCGGTTACATGAGCAGTTCTTC.

This clone was detected once. This chain joins TRBV5-1 and TRBJ2-3; 12 nucleotides match TRBD2. CDR3 length: 17 amino acids. V dropped 2 bases and J dropped 6; count of bases not matched to a gene: 10. CDR1 SGHRS and CDR2 YFSETQ come from the germline V gene. CDR3 sequence: CASSLGLAGNARDTQYF. DNA of the CDR3: TGCGCCAGCAGCTTAGGACTAGCGGGGAATGCACGGGATACGCAGTATTTT. The variable domain in full, completed from reference TRBV5-1 and TRBJ2-3, reads KAGVTQTPRYLIKTRGQQVTLSCSPISGHRSVSWYQQTPGQGLQFLFEYFSETQRNKGNFPGRFSGRQFSNSRSEMNVSTLELGDSALYLCASSLGLAGNARDTQYFGPGTRLTVL.

This clone was detected a few times. CDR3: CASSQERDRFYNEQFF. The CDR3, as DNA: TGCGCCAGCAGCCAAGAAAGGGACAGGTTCTACAATGAGCAGTTCTTC. The V call is TRBV4-1, the J call TRBJ2-1; 8 bases match TRBD1. The CDR3 is made up of 16 amino acids. The V gene end was trimmed by 0 bases and the J gene end by 3 bases; junction bases not matched to a gene: 4. The germline V gene encodes CDR1 MGHRA and CDR2 YSYEKL.

The chain couples TRBV7-9 to TRBJ2-1; TRBD2 matches at 15 bases. The CDR3 consists of 18 residues. J was trimmed by 0 bases and V by 5 bases; bases with no gene match: 5. Germline V gene sequence: CDR1 SEHNR, CDR2 FQNEAQ (reference sequence). The CDR3 loop reads CASSEGLAGGLSYNEQFF. The DNA of the CDR3 is TGTGCCAGCAGCGAGGGACTAGCGGGGGGCCTCTCCTACAATGAGCAGTTCTTC.

V and J are TRBV10-2 and TRBJ1-5, with D perhaps TRBD1 (5 bases). Germline V CDR1 and CDR2: WSHSY, SAAADI. The CDR3 is 14 amino acids. Trimming removed 3 bases from V and 7 bases from J, with 13 bases in between. The chain's CDR3 is CASSDPRRGQPQHF. CDR3 nucleotides: TGCGCCAGCAGTGACCCCCGTCGGGGGCAGCCCCAGCATTTT.

The genes are TRBV15 and TRBJ2-5; TRBD2 aligns across 9 bases. From germline, CDR1 is LNHNV and CDR2 YYDKDF (reference sequence). V lost 0 bases, J lost 1 base, and 3 bases stayed unmatched. The CDR3 consists of 16 residues. The CDR3 DNA sequence: TGTGCCACCAGCAGAGATTGGACTAGCGCCCAAGAGACCCAGTACTTC. Translating gives CATSRDWTSAQETQYF.

CDR3 DNA: TGTGCCACCAGCAGCCAAGGGTGGAACACTGAAGCTTTCTTT. Translating it yields CATSSQGWNTEAFF. The chain carries TRBV15 and TRBJ1-1; D unclear. Deletions cut 3 bases from V and 1 base from J, with 9 bases between. This CDR3 has 14 residues. Germline assignment: CDR1 LNHNV and CDR2 YYDKDF (reference sequence).

This chain joins TRBV6-2 or TRBV6-3 and TRBJ2-7; 13 positions agree with TRBD2. V gave up 4 bases and J gave up 6 bases; unmatched junction bases: 6. The CDR3 covers 15 residues. Germline V CDR1 and CDR2: MNHEY, SVGEGT. As DNA, the CDR3 is TGTGCCAGCAGTTCCTGGACTAGCGGGGGTCTCGAGCAGTACGTC. Residues: CASSSWTSGGLEQYV.

The chain joins TRBV10-3 to TRBJ2-7; 8 bases are shared with TRBD2. The CDR3 totals 15 residues. Germline V lookup: CDR1 ENHRY, CDR2 SYGVKD. V lost 6 bases, J lost 2 bases, and 9 bases stayed unmatched. CDR3 residues: CAIRMTGGPPYEQYF. DNA for the CDR3: TGTGCCATCAGGATGACGGGAGGGCCCCCCTACGAGCAGTACTTC.

The rearrangement links TRBV29-1 to TRBJ1-2; 7 bases are a match to TRBD1. Germline CDR1 reads SQVTM; CDR2 reads ANQGSEA. The trim removed 6 bases at V and 6 bases at J, leaving 10 bases unmatched. The CDR3 is 13 residues long. CDR3 DNA: TGCAGCGTCTCTACAGGGGCGGAGGATGGCTACACCTTC. Encoded protein: CSVSTGAEDGYTF.

This clone has just a few counts. The V call is TRBV4-2, the J call TRBJ1-2, with a weak D call TRBD1 (6 bases). Germline-derived CDR1 and CDR2 are LGHNA and YNFKEQ. The CDR3 covers 15 residues. Between the trimmed V and J ends, which lost 4 bases and 5 bases, there was a span of 17 bases. The CDR3 loop is CASSPGQPLGYGYTF. CDR3 sequence (DNA): TGTGCCAGCAGCCCTGGACAGCCCCTTGGTTATGGCTACACCTTC.

CDR3: CASSPPGSAGEKLFF. CDR3 DNA: TGTGCCAGCAGCCCCCCAGGGAGCGCGGGGGAAAAACTGTTTTTT. The chain couples TRBV7-2 to TRBJ1-4; weak D call: TRBD1 (5 bases). In germline, CDR1 is SGHTA, CDR2 FQGNSA. This CDR3 comprises 15 residues. Trimming took 5 bases from V and 8 from J, leaving 18 bases between them.

This chain joins TRBV18 and TRBJ1-4; D is ambiguous. Per germline, CDR1 KGHSH and CDR2 LQKENI. This CDR3 spans 15 amino acids. The ends were cut back, 4 bases at V and 0 bases at J, with 9 bases in the middle. The DNA of the CDR3 is TGTGCCAGCTCACAATCAACTACAACTAATGAAAAACTGTTTTTT. This translates into CASSQSTTTNEKLFF.

The chain is built from TRBV12-2 and TRBJ1-6; the table's D call of TRBD1 was not tested on the DNA. TRBV12-2 is marked as a pseudogene. This CDR3 has 14 amino acids. The CDR3 DNA reads as TGTGCAATTCTGAGGGGGCGATGTAATTCACCCCTCCACTTT. Amino acid sequence: CAILRGRCNSPLHF.

The chain couples TRBV7-9 to TRBJ1-4; 8 positions agree with TRBD1. This CDR3 spans 16 amino acids. Germline V lookup: CDR1 SEHNR, CDR2 FQNEAQ (reference sequence). V trimming: 1 base; J trimming: 6 bases; junction bases outside the gene matches: 7. The CDR3 nucleotides read TGTGCCAGCAGCTTAGGACGGAGACAGGGGCATGAAAAACTGTTTTTT. It is translated as CASSLGRRQGHEKLFF.

This chain connects TRBV2 to TRBJ1-3; TRBD1 is a possible D gene (5 bases). The germline V gene encodes CDR1 SNHLY and CDR2 FYNNEI. This CDR3 region has 14 residues. V was pared by 6 bases and J by 2 bases, with 11 bases between. In DNA, the CDR3 is TGTGCCAGCAGACCCGGGACTACTGGAAACACCATATATTTT. This codes for CASRPGTTGNTIYF. Full variable domain (remainder filled in from reference TRBV2 and TRBJ1-3): EPEVTQTPSHQVTQMGQEVILRCVPISNHLYFYWYRQILGQKVEFLVSFYNNEISEKSEIFDDQFSVERPDGSNFTLKIRSTKLEDSAMYFCASRPGTTGNTIYFGEGSWLTVV.

The chain is built from TRBV7-8 and TRBJ1-6, with a tentative D call TRBD1 (5 bases). Trimming shortened V by 5 bases and J by 6 bases, and 14 bases separated the two germline ends. This CDR3 is 15 amino acids long. Per the germline V gene, CDR1 is SGHVS and CDR2 is FQNEAQ. CDR3 loop: CASSPGDGINSPLHF. The CDR3 DNA follows: TGTGCCAGCAGCCCCGGGGACGGAATTAATTCACCCCTCCACTTT.

The rearrangement links TRBV30 to TRBJ2-1; no reliable D call. The CDR3 loop spans 14 amino acids. V was cut by 2 bases and J by 0 bases, with 8 bases left in between. Germline CDR1 reads GTSNPN; CDR2 reads SVGIG (reference sequence). The CDR3 DNA sequence: TGTGCCTGGAGTATAGAGAGCTCCTACAATGAGCAGTTCTTC. Translation gives CAWSIESSYNEQFF.

V usage is TRBV5-1 and J usage is TRBJ2-5; tentatively, D is TRBD1 or TRBD2 (6 bases each). Germline-derived CDR1 and CDR2 are SGHRS and YFSETQ. The V end lost 1 base, the J end lost 11 bases, and 18 bases lay between the germline ends. CDR3 length: 14 amino acids. The CDR3 reads CASSLLGGPDAQYF. CDR3 bases: TGCGCCAGCAGCTTGTTGGGGGGCCCCGACGCTCAGTACTTC.

A note on this clone: Different DNA sequences within this sample yield the same CDR3. V gene TRBV18 combines with J gene TRBJ1-6, with D perhaps TRBD1 (5 bases). The V and J ends lost 3 bases and 3 bases respectively, with 6 bases between them. The V gene's germline CDR1 is KGHSH and CDR2 LQKENI. This CDR3 comprises 14 residues. CDR3 DNA sequence: TGTGCCAGCTCACCTGACAGCTATAATTCACCCCTCCACTTT. Its translation is CASSPDSYNSPLHF.